The 25 T cell receptor beta chains reported below all come from one sample, sequenced in a study of cytomegalovirus exposure and HLA in healthy donors. Both 60 Vbeta primers and 13 Jbeta primers went into the PCR. Only in-frame clones appear in the TCRdb table, and some are missing; sequencing was by immunoSEQ multiplex PCR. The sample lists 85,000 to 100,000 clones, 55% to 75% occurring once. Material for sequencing was PBMCs. The source is a man in his 60s in good health and CMV-seronegative.

The J gene is TRBJ1-2, the V gene TRBV2; D gene unclear. The CDR3 extends over 14 amino acids. V lost 5 bases to trimming and J lost 4 bases, with 14 bases between them. Germline lookup yields CDR1 SNHLY and CDR2 FYNNEI. CDR3 DNA: TGTGCCAGCAGTTCCCCTGAGCGGAGCTATGGCTACACCTTC. Protein product: CASSSPERSYGYTF.

In its sample, this clone was seen a few times. The rearrangement uses TRBV27 and TRBJ1-5; TRBD1 matches at 7 bases. There are 17 residues in the CDR3. With 3 bases clipped from V and 0 bases from J, the junction kept 8 bases outside the gene matches. The V gene's germline CDR1 is MNHEY and CDR2 SMNVEV (reference sequence). This chain's CDR3 is CASSLRGTAYSNQPQHF. DNA for the CDR3: TGTGCCAGCAGTTTGAGGGGGACAGCCTATAGCAATCAGCCCCAGCATTTT.

J is TRBJ1-5 and V is TRBV18, with 12 nucleotides matching TRBD1. This CDR3 region has 17 residues. With 5 bases clipped from V and 4 bases from J, the junction kept 9 bases outside the gene matches. Per germline, CDR1 KGHSH and CDR2 LQKENI. As DNA, the CDR3 is TGTGCCAGCTCAAACTTAGGGACAGGGGGCGCAAATCAGCCCCAGCATTTT. The encoded protein is CASSNLGTGGANQPQHF.

About this clone itself: The same CDR3 arises from other DNA sequences in this sample as well. V usage is TRBV5-6 and J usage is TRBJ2-1; 7 bases are a match to TRBD2. Trimming at V came to 5 bases and at J to 10 bases, leaving 9 bases not matched to a gene. CDR1 is SGHDT and CDR2 is YYEEEE in the germline V gene. The CDR3 length is 13 residues. The CDR3 reads CASRPAGYNEQFF. CDR3 nucleotides: TGTGCCAGCAGACCAGCGGGATATAACGAGCAGTTCTTC.

V is TRBV10-1 and J is TRBJ1-4; D gene ambiguous. Germline values: CDR1 WNHNN, CDR2 SYGVQD (reference sequence). The V gene lost 2 bases and the J gene lost 5 bases, with 9 bases spanning the gap. The CDR3 covers 14 residues. CDR3 region: CASSEEGRNEKLFF. CDR3 DNA: TGCGCCAGCAGTGAGGAGGGAAGGAATGAAAAACTGTTTTTT.

The rearrangement uses TRBV27 and TRBJ1-2; 10 nucleotides agree with TRBD1. The CDR3 extends over 15 amino acids. From germline, CDR1 is MNHEY and CDR2 SMNVEV (reference sequence). The V and J ends lost 3 bases and 8 bases, in that order; junction bases with no gene match: 9. The CDR3 region has the DNA TGTGCCAGCAGTTTCCTTCTCGGGACAGGGGCCGGCTACACCTTC. Its protein product is CASSFLLGTGAGYTF.

The chain links TRBV15 to TRBJ2-2; 14 nucleotides align to TRBD2. V lost 8 bases and J lost 0; bases outside the gene matches: 2. From germline, CDR1 is LNHNV and CDR2 YYDKDF (reference sequence). The CDR3 has 16 residues. CDR3 in amino acids: CATGLAGGANTGELFF. CDR3 in DNA: TGTGCCACCGGACTAGCGGGGGGTGCGAACACCGGGGAGCTGTTTTTT.

This clone was seen once. The CDR3 spells CASSPLAGGTGGTGELFF. In DNA form, the CDR3 reads TGCGCCAGCAGCCCACTAGCGGGGGGGACCGGAGGCACCGGGGAGCTGTTTTTT. J is TRBJ2-2 and V is TRBV4-1; 13 nucleotides agree with TRBD2. The J segment lost 4 bases and the V segment lost 4 bases, leaving 9 bases of the junction unmatched. Germline values: CDR1 MGHRA, CDR2 YSYEKL. This CDR3 is built from 18 residues.

The table lists this clone with a few counts. The V and J genes are TRBV19 and TRBJ1-3; 8 positions agree with TRBD1. There are 14 residues in the CDR3. The V gene's germline CDR1 is LNHDA and CDR2 SQIVND (reference sequence). The J segment lost 0 bases and the V segment lost 9 bases, leaving 4 bases of the junction unmatched. CDR3 sequence (DNA): TGTGCCAGCCGAGGGACAGGCTCTGGAAACACCATATATTTT. It is translated as CASRGTGSGNTIYF.

The sample holds a few counts of this clone. The V and J genes are TRBV12-5 and TRBJ2-5; TRBD2 matches at 9 bases. Germline lookup yields CDR1 LGHNT and CDR2 FRNRAP. Trimming at V came to 7 bases and at J to 5 bases, leaving 5 bases not matched to a gene. The length of the CDR3 is 13 residues. CDR3 loop: CASALSGSETQYF. CDR3 DNA sequence: TGTGCTAGTGCCCTTAGCGGGAGCGAGACCCAGTACTTC.

The rearrangement joins TRBV7-6 to TRBJ2-3; possible D gene TRBD2, 7 bases. V lost 1 base to trimming and J lost 6 bases, with 11 bases between them. This CDR3 comprises 14 residues. Germline CDR1 SGHVS, CDR2 FNYEAQ. DNA of the CDR3: TGTGCCAGCAGCTTAGTTAGGGGGGGGGATACGCAGTATTTT. Translation gives CASSLVRGGDTQYF.

This chain links TRBV5-6 with TRBJ1-3; 8 bases agree with TRBD1. Germline V gives CDR1 SGHDT, CDR2 YYEEEE. This CDR3 spans 15 amino acids. J lost 7 bases, V lost 2 bases, and 8 bases had no gene match. The CDR3 sequence is CASSLGQGSANTIYF. The CDR3 DNA reads TGTGCCAGCAGCTTAGGACAGGGCTCCGCGAACACCATATATTTT. The entire variable domain, with the rest obtained from reference TRBV5-6 and TRBJ1-3, is as follows: DAGVTQSPTHLIKTRGQQVTLRCSPKSGHDTVSWYQQALGQGPQFIFQYYEEEERQRGNFPDRFSGHQFPNYSSELNVNALLLGDSALYLCASSLGQGSANTIYFGEGSWLTVV.

The V call is TRBV9, the J call TRBJ2-3, with a tentative D call TRBD1 (5 bases). The CDR3 consists of 14 residues. V was cut by 0 bases and J by 8 bases, with 13 bases left in between. The germline CDR1 and CDR2 sequences are SGDLS and YYNGEE. The CDR3 coding sequence is TGTGCCAGCAGCGTAGTAGGTACCCAGGGTACGCAGTATTTT. It is translated as CASSVVGTQGTQYF.

The V call is TRBV5-1, the J call TRBJ2-4, with D possibly matching TRBD2 (7 bases). This CDR3 region has 15 residues. Germline V gene lookup returns CDR1 SGHRS and CDR2 YFSETQ. Deletions cut 3 bases from V and 9 bases from J, with 19 bases between. The DNA of the CDR3 is TGCGCCAGCAGCTCCTCCGGGGGGCCCTTGGTCATTCAGTACTTC. Translation: CASSSSGGPLVIQYF.

A word on this clone: The junction differs from germline at one of its ends, possibly a read error. This same CDR3 is encoded by further DNA sequences in the sample. The chain joins TRBV12-5 to TRBJ1-2, with D possibly matching TRBD1 (6 bases). Per the germline V gene, CDR1 is LGHNT and CDR2 is FRNRAP. The CDR3 spans 14 residues. The CDR3 spells CASGWFGTLDGYTF. The CDR3 nucleotides are TGTGCCAGTGGTTGGTTCGGGACACTCGATGGCTACACCTTC.

The rearrangement uses TRBV19 and TRBJ2-3; 10 positions match TRBD2. CDR1 is LNHDA and CDR2 is SQIVND in the germline V gene (reference sequence). Trimming at V came to 7 bases and at J to 10 bases, leaving 17 bases not matched to a gene. CDR3 length: 16 residues. In DNA form, the CDR3 reads TGTGCCAGTACCTCCGGGGTAGCGGGGGGACCAGGGTCGCAGTATTTT. Its protein product is CASTSGVAGGPGSQYF. Full variable domain (rest looked up from reference TRBV19 and TRBJ2-3): DGGITQSPKYLFRKEGQNVTLSCEQNLNHDAMYWYRQDPGQGLRLIYYSQIVNDFQKGDIAEGYSVSREKKESFPLTVTSAQKNPTAFYLCASTSGVAGGPGSQYFGPGTRLTVL.

The chain is built from TRBV27 and TRBJ1-1, with a tentative D call TRBD1 (6 bases). Germline loops: CDR1 MNHEY, CDR2 SMNVEV (reference sequence). The V and J ends lost 10 bases and 3 bases respectively, with 21 bases between them. The CDR3 is 15 amino acids. CDR3 protein: CATQKIGGADTEAFF. The CDR3 DNA reads TGTGCCACGCAAAAGATAGGGGGGGCGGACACTGAAGCTTTCTTT.

The V call is TRBV19, the J call TRBJ2-1, with D hard to call. Germline lookup yields CDR1 LNHDA and CDR2 SQIVND (reference sequence). Trimming pared 9 bases from V and 5 bases from J, leaving 17 bases between. CDR3 length: 14 amino acids. The DNA for the CDR3 is TGTGCCAGCACTTACCAACCTTCTAACAATGAGCAGTTCTTC. Residues: CASTYQPSNNEQFF.

This chain connects TRBV5-1 to TRBJ2-3; TRBD2 matches at 7 bases. This CDR3 is 16 amino acids long. Germline lookup yields CDR1 SGHRS and CDR2 YFSETQ. Trimming removed 4 bases from V and 0 bases from J; junction bases left unmatched: 8. The CDR3, as DNA: TGCGCCAGCAGCACGGGACTACTATCTAGCACAGATACGCAGTATTTT. Protein: CASSTGLLSSTDTQYF. Supplemented by reference TRBV5-1 and TRBJ2-3, the full variable domain reads KAGVTQTPRYLIKTRGQQVTLSCSPISGHRSVSWYQQTPGQGLQFLFEYFSETQRNKGNFPGRFSGRQFSNSRSEMNVSTLELGDSALYLCASSTGLLSSTDTQYFGPGTRLTVL.

The chain uses TRBV4-1 and TRBJ1-3; D possibly corresponds to TRBD1 (5 bases). The germline V gene encodes CDR1 MGHRA and CDR2 YSYEKL. V shed 2 bases and J shed 0 bases, with 8 bases lying between them. The CDR3 spans 15 residues. Written as DNA, the CDR3 is TGCGCCAGCAGCCAACGCGACAGCTCTGGAAACACCATATATTTT. The encoded protein is CASSQRDSSGNTIYF.

This sequence joins TRBV29-1 and TRBJ2-1, with 11 bases identical to TRBD2. With V trimmed by 4 bases and J by 3 bases, 5 bases remained unmatched. CDR3 length equals 15 residues. Germline V gene sequence: CDR1 SQVTM, CDR2 ANQGSEA. As DNA, the CDR3 is TGCAGCGTTGCCCTAGCGGGGGGTATCTACAATGAGCAGTTCTTC. It codes for CSVALAGGIYNEQFF.

The V gene is TRBV9, the J gene TRBJ2-3; 10 bases are a match to TRBD2. Germline trimming cut 0 bases from V and 2 bases from J; bases unmatched to any gene: 6. The CDR3 spans 17 residues. The V gene's germline CDR1 is SGDLS and CDR2 YYNGEE. The CDR3 bases are TGTGCCAGCAGCGTAGCGGCCAGCGGGGGGGTCACAGATACGCAGTATTTT. Translation: CASSVAASGGVTDTQYF.

The chain links TRBV28 to TRBJ1-2; D remains unclear. The CDR3 is 13 amino acids. Trimming cost V 3 bases and J 3 bases, with 8 bases left between them. The germline CDR1 and CDR2 sequences are MDHEN and SYDVKM. CDR3 bases: TGTGCCAGCAGTTTTGCCAGTTACTATGGCTACACCTTC. Translation: CASSFASYYGYTF.

J is TRBJ2-3 and V is TRBV12-5; 8 bases line up with TRBD1. Germline CDR1 is LGHNT and CDR2 is FRNRAP. The V segment lost 7 bases and the J segment 8 bases; nucleotides outside the gene matches: 14. The CDR3 has 15 amino acids. Here the CDR3 reads CASAPDRAIVGTQYF. The CDR3 DNA is TGTGCTAGTGCTCCGGACAGGGCGATAGTAGGTACGCAGTATTTT.

This clone showed up just a few times. V gene TRBV2 combines with J gene TRBJ2-7; possible D gene TRBD1, 6 bases. Germline V gives CDR1 SNHLY, CDR2 FYNNEI. This CDR3 spans 15 amino acids. V shed 3 bases and J shed 3 bases, with 15 bases lying between them. The DNA of the CDR3 is TGTGCCAGCAGTGACTTGGGGGCGGCTAACTACGAGCAGTACTTC. This gives the protein CASSDLGAANYEQYF.